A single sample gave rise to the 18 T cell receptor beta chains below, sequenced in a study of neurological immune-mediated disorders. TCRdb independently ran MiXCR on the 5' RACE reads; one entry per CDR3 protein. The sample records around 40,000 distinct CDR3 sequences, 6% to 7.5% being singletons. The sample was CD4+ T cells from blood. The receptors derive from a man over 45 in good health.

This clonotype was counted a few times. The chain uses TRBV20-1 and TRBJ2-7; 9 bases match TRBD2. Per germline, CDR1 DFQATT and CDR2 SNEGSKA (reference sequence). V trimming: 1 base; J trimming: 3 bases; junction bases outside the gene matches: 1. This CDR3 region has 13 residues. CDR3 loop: CSARGTSDYEQYF. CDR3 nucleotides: TGCAGTGCTAGAGGGACTAGCGACTACGAGCAGTACTTC.

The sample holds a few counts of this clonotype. This CDR3 is CATGEADTQYF. The DNA for the CDR3 is TGTGCCACCGGAGAAGCGGATACGCAGTATTTT. This sequence joins TRBV18 and TRBJ2-3; no firm D call. The CDR3 covers 11 residues. The ends were cut back, 10 bases at V and 6 bases at J, with 11 bases in the middle. Looked up from germline, CDR1 is KGHSH and CDR2 is LQKENI. Looking up the rest from reference TRBV18 and TRBJ2-3 gives the full variable domain: NAGVMQNPRHLVRRRGQEARLRCSPMKGHSHVYWYRQLPEEGLKFMVYLQKENIIDESGMPKERFSAEFPKEGPSILRIQQVVRGDSAAYFCATGEADTQYFGPGTRLTVL.

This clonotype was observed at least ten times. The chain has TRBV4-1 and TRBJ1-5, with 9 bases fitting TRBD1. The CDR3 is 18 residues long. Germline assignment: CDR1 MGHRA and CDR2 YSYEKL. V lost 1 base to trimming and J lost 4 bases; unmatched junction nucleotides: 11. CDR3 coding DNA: TGCGCCAGCAGCCAAGGGAGACCGGGACAGGGACGTAATCAGCCCCAGCATTTT. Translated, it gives CASSQGRPGQGRNQPQHF.

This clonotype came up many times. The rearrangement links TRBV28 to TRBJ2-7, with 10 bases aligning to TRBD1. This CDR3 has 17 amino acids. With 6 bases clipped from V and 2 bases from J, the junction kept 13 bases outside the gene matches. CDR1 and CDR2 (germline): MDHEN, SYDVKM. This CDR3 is CASRTKPGTGVTYEQYF. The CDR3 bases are TGTGCCAGCAGGACAAAACCGGGGACAGGGGTGACCTACGAGCAGTACTTC.

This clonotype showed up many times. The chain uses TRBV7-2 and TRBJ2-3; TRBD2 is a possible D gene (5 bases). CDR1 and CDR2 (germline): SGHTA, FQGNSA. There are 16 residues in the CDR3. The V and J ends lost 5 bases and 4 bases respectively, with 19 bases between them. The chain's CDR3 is CASSPSMRVLADTQYF. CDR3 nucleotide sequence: TGTGCCAGCAGCCCGTCGATGCGGGTTTTGGCAGATACGCAGTATTTT.

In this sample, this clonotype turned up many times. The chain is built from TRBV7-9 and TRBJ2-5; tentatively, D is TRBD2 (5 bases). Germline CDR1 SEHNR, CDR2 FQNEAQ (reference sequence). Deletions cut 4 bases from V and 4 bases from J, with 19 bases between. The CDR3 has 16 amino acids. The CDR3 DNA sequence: TGTGCCAGCAGCTCGCTTTTGAGGGTCGCCGTAGAGACCCAGTACTTC. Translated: CASSSLLRVAVETQYF.

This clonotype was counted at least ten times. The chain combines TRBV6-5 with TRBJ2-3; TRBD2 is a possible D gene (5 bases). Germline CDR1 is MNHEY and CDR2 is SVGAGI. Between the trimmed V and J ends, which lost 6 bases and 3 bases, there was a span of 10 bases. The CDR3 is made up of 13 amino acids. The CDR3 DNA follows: TGTGCCAGCAGCTCCCCGGGAACAGATACGCAGTATTTT. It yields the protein CASSSPGTDTQYF.

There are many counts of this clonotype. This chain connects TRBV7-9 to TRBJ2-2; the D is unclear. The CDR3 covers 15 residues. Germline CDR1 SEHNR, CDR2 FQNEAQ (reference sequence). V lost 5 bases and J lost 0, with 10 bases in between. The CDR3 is CASSPRTPNTGELFF. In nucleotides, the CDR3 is TGTGCCAGCAGCCCACGAACTCCGAACACCGGGGAGCTGTTTTTT.

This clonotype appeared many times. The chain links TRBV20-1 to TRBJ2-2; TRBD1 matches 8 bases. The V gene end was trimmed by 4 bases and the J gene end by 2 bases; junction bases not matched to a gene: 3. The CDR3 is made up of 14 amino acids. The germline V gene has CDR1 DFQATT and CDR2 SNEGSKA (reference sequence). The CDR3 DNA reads TGCAGTGCTACACAGGGGGGTAACACCGGGGAGCTGTTTTTT. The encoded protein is CSATQGGNTGELFF.

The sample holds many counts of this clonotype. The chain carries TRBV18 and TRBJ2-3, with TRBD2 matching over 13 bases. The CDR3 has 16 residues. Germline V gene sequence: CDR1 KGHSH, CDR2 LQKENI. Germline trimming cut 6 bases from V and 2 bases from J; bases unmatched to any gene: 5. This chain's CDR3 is CASSRTSGRNTDTQYF. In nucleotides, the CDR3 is TGTGCCAGCTCGCGGACTAGCGGGAGAAACACAGATACGCAGTATTTT.

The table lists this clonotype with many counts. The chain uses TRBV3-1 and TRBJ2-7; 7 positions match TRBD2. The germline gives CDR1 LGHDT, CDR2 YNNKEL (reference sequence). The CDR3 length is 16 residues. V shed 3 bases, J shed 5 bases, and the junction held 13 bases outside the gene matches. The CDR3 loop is CASSQGGWWERNEQYF. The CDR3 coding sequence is TGTGCCAGCAGCCAGGGGGGGTGGTGGGAGAGAAACGAGCAGTACTTC.

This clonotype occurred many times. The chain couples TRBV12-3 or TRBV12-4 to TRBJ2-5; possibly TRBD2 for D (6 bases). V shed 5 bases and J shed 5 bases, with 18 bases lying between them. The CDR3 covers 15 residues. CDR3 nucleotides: TGTGCCAGCAGTAACCGGGACTTGGGGGTCGAGACCCAGTACTTC. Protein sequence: CASSNRDLGVETQYF.

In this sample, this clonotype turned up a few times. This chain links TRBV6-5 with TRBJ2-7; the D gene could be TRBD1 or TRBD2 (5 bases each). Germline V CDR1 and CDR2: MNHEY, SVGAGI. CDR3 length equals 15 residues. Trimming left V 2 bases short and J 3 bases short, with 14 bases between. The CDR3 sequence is CASSYRTVGVYEQYF. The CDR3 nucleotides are TGTGCCAGCAGTTACCGGACTGTGGGGGTCTACGAGCAGTACTTC.

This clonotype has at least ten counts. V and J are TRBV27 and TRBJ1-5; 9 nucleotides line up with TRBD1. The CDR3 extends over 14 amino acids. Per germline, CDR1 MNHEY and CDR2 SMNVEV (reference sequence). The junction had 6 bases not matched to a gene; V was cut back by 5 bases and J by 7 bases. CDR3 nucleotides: TGTGCCAGCAGTCCGCAGGACAGGGGACAGCCCCAGCATTTT. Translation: CASSPQDRGQPQHF.

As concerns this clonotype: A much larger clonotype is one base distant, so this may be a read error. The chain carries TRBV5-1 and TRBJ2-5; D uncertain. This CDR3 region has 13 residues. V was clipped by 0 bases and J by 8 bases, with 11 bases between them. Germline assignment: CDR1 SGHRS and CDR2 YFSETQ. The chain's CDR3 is CASSLEALDTQYF. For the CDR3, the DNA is TGCGCCAGCAGCTTGGAGGCACTTGACACCCAGTACTTC. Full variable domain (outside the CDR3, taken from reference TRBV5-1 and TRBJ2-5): KAGVTQTPRYLIKTRGQQVTLSCSPISGHRSVSWYQQTPGQGLQFLFEYFSETQRNKGNFPGRFSGRQFSNSRSEMNVSTLELGDSALYLCASSLEALDTQYFGPGTRLLVL.

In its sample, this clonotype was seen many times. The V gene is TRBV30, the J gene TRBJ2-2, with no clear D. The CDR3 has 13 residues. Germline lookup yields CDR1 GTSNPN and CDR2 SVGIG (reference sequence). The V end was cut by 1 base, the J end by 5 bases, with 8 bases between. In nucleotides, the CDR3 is TGTGCCTGGAGTGCGCAAAATACCGGGGAGCTGTTTTTT. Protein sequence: CAWSAQNTGELFF.

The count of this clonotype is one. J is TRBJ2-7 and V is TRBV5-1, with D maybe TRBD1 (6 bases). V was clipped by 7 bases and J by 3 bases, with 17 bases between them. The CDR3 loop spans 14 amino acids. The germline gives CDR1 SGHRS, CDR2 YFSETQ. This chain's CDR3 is CASAIGDTVYEQYF. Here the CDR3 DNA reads TGCGCCAGCGCGATCGGGGACACGGTCTACGAGCAGTACTTC.

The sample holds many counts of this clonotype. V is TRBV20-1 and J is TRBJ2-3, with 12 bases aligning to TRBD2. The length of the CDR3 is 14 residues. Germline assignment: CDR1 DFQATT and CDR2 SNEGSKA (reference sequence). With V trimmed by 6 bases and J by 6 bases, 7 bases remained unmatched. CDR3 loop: CSAWTSGAADTQYF. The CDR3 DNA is TGCAGTGCATGGACTAGCGGGGCCGCGGATACGCAGTATTTT.